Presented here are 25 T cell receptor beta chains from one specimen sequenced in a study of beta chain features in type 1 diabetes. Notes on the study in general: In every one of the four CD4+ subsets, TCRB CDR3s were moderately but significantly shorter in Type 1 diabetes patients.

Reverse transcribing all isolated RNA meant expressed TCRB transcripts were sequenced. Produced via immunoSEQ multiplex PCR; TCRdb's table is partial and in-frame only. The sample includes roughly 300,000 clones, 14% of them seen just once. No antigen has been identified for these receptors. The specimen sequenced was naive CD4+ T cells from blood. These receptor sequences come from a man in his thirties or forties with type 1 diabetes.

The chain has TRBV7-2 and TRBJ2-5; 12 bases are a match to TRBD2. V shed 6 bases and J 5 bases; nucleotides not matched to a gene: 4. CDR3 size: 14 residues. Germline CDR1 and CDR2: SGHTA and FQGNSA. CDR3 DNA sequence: TGTGCCAGCAGGCGAACTAGCGGGAGGGAGACCCAGTACTTC. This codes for CASRRTSGRETQYF.

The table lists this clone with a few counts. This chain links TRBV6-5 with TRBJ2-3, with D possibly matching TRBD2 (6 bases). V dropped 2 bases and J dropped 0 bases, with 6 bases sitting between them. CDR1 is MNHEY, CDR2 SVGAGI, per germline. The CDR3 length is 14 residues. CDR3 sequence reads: CASSYAGSTDTQYF. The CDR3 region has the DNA TGTGCCAGCAGTTACGCGGGGAGCACAGATACGCAGTATTTT.

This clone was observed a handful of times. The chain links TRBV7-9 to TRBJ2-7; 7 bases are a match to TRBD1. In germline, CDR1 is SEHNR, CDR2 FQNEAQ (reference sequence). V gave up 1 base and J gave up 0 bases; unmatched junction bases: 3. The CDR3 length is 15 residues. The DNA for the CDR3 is TGTGCCAGCAGCTTAGTAGGACAGGTCTCCTACGAGCAGTACTTC. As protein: CASSLVGQVSYEQYF.

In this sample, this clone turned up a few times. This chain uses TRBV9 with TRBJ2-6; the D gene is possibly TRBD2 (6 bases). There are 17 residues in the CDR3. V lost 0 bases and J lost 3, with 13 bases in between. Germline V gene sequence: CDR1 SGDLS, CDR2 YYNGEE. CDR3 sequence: CASSVDDGRGGANVLTF. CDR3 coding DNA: TGTGCCAGCAGCGTAGATGACGGGAGAGGTGGGGCCAACGTCCTGACTTTC.

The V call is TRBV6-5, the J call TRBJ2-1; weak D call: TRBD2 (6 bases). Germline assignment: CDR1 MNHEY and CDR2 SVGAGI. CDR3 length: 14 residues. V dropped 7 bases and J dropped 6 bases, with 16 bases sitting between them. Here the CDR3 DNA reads TGTGCCAGCAACGCCGGGACTTTTCCCAATGAGCAGTTCTTC. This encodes CASNAGTFPNEQFF.

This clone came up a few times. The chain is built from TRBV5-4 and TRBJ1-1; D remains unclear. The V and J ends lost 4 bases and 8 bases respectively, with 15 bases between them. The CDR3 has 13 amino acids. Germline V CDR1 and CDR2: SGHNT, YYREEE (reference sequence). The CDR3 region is CASSLPDGFEAFF. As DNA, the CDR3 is TGTGCCAGCAGCCTCCCCGACGGGTTCGAAGCTTTCTTT. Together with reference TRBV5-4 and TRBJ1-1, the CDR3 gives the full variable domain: ETGVTQSPTHLIKTRGQQVTLRCSSQSGHNTVSWYQQALGQGPQFIFQYYREEENGRGNFPPRFSGLQFPNYSSELNVNALELDDSALYLCASSLPDGFEAFFGQGTRLTVV.

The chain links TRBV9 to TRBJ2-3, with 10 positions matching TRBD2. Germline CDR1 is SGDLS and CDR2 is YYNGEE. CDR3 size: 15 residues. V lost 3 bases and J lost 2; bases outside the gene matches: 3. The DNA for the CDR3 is TGTGCCAGCAGCGGGACTAGCGGCTACACAGATACGCAGTATTTT. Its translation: CASSGTSGYTDTQYF.

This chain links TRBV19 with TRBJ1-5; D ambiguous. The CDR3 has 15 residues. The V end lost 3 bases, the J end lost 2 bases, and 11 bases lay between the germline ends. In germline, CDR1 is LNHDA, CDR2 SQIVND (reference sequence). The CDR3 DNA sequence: TGTGCCAGTAGTATTGTCCATTCGGGCAATCAGCCCCAGCATTTT. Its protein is CASSIVHSGNQPQHF.

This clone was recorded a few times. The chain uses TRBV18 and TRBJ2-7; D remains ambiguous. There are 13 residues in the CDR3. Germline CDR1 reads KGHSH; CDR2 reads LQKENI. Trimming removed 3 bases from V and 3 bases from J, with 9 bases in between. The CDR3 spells CASSPDLDYEQYF. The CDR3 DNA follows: TGTGCCAGCTCACCCGACTTGGACTACGAGCAGTACTTC.

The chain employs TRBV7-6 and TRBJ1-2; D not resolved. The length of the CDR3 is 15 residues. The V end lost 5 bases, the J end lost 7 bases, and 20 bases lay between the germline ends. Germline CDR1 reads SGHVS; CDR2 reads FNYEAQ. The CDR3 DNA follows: TGTGCCAGCAGCCAACACCCCGACCTGGGAGGTGGCTACACCTTC. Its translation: CASSQHPDLGGGYTF.

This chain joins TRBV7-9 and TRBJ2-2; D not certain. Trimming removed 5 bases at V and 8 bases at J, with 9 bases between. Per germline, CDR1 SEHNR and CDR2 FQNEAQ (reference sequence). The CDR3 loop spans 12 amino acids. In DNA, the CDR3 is TGTGCCAGCAGCATTAGTAAGGGGGAGCTGTTTTTT. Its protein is CASSISKGELFF. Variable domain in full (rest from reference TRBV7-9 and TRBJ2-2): DTGVSQNPRHKITKRGQNVTFRCDPISEHNRLYWYRQTLGQGPEFLTYFQNEAQLEKSRLLSDRFSAERPKGSFSTLEIQRTEQGDSAMYLCASSISKGELFFGEGSRLTVL.

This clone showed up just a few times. The CDR3 here is CASSLSLAGVFTDTQYF. Here the CDR3 DNA reads TGCGCCAGCAGCCTAAGCTTAGCGGGAGTTTTTACAGATACGCAGTATTTT. This chain links TRBV5-1 with TRBJ2-3; 9 positions match TRBD2. The CDR3 loop spans 17 amino acids. The V gene's germline CDR1 is SGHRS and CDR2 YFSETQ. V gave up 4 bases and J gave up 3 bases; unmatched junction bases: 12.

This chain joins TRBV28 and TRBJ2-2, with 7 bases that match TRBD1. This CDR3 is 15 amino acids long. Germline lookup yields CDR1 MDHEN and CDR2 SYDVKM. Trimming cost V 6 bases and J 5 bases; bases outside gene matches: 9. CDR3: CASRATGSRTGELFF. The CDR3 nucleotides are TGTGCCAGCAGAGCGACAGGGTCCCGAACCGGGGAGCTGTTTTTT.

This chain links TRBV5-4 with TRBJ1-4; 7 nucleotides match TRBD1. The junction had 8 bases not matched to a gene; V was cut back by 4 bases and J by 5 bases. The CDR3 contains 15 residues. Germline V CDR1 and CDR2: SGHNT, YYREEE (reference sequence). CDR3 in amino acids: CASSTPGQFNEKLFF. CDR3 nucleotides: TGTGCCAGCAGCACTCCGGGACAGTTCAATGAAAAACTGTTTTTT.

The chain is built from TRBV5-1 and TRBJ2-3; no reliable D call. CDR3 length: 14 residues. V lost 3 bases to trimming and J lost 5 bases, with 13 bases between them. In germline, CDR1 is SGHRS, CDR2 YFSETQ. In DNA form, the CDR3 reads TGCGCCAGCAGCTCAGGAACTGGGTTAGATACGCAGTATTTT. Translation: CASSSGTGLDTQYF. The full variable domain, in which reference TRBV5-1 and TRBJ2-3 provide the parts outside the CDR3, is KAGVTQTPRYLIKTRGQQVTLSCSPISGHRSVSWYQQTPGQGLQFLFEYFSETQRNKGNFPGRFSGRQFSNSRSEMNVSTLELGDSALYLCASSSGTGLDTQYFGPGTRLTVL.

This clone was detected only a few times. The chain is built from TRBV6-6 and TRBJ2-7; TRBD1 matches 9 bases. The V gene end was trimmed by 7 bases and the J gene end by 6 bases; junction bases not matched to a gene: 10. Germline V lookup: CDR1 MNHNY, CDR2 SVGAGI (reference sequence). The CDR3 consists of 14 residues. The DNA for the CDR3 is TGTGCCAGCAAACGCCGGGACAGGGCGCGCGAGCAGTACTTC. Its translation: CASKRRDRAREQYF.

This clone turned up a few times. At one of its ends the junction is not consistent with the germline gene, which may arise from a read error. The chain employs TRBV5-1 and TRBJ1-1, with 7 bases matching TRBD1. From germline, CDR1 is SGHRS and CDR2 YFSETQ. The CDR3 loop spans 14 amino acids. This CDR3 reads CASTLTGMNTEAFF. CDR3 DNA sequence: TGCGCCAGCACCTTGACAGGGATGAACACTGAAGCTTTCTTT.

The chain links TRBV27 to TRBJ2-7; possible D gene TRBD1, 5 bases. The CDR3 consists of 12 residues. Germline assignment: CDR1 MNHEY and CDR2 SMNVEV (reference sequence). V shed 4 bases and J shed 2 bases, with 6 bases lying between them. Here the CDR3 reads CASSWTPYEQYF. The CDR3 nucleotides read TGTGCCAGCAGTTGGACACCCTACGAGCAGTACTTC.

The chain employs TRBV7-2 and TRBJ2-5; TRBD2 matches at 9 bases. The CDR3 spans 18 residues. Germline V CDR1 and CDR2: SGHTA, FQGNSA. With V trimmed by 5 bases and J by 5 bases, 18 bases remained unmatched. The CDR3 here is CASSTSGLARTWGETQYF. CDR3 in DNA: TGTGCCAGCAGCACCTCCGGACTAGCGAGAACATGGGGGGAGACCCAGTACTTC.

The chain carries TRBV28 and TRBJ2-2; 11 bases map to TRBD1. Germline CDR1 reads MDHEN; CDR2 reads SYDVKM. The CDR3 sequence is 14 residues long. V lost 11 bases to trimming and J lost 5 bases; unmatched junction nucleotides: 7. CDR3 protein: CAGRTGGDTGELFF. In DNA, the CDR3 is TGTGCCGGTAGGACAGGGGGCGATACCGGGGAGCTGTTTTTT. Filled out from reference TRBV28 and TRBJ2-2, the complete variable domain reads DVKVTQSSRYLVKRTGEKVFLECVQDMDHENMFWYRQDPGLGLRLIYFSYDVKMKEKGDIPEGYSVSREKKERFSLILESASTNQTSMYLCAGRTGGDTGELFFGEGSRLTVL.

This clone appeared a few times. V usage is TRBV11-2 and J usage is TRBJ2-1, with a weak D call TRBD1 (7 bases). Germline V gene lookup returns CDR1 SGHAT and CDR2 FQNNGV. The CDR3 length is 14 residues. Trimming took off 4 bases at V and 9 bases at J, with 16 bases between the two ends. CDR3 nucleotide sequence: TGTGCCAGCAGCTCCCCTCACAGGGGAGGTGAGCAGTTCTTC. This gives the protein CASSSPHRGGEQFF.

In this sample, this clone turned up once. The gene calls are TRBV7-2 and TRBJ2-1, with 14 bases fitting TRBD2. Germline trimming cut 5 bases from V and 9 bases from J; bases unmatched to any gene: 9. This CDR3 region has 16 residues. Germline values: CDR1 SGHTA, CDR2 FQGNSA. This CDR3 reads CASSLRLAGGPSEQFF. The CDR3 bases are TGTGCCAGCAGCCTCCGACTAGCGGGAGGGCCGAGTGAGCAGTTCTTC.

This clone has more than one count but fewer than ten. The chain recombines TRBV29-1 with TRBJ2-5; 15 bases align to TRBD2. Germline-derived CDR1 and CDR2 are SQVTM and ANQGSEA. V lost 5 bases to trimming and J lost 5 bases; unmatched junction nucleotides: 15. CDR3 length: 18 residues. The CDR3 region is CSVSGLAGGPSQAETQYF. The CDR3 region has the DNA TGCAGCGTTTCCGGACTAGCGGGAGGGCCGTCTCAAGCGGAGACCCAGTACTTC.

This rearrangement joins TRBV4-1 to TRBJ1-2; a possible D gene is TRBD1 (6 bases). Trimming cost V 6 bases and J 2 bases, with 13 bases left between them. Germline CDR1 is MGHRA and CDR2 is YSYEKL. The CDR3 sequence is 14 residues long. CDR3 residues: CASRPQGKNYGYTF. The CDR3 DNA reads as TGCGCCAGCAGACCACAGGGCAAGAACTATGGCTACACCTTC.

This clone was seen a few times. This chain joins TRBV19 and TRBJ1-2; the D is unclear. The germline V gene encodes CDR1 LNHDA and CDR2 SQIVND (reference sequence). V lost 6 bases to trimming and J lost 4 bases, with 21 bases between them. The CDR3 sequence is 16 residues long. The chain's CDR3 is CASSLSGRSEVYGYTF. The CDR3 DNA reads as TGTGCCAGTAGCCTCTCGGGGAGAAGCGAAGTCTATGGCTACACCTTC.